This T cell receptor (beta chain) was retrieved from a study of regulatory T cells in long-lasting Graves disease. The study, taken as a whole, reports: Whereas new patients shared 1,000 or so public clonotypes, persistent patients shared more, at 2,741. Among samples with persistent disease, TRBV28, TRBJ1-2 and TRBJ2-5 were favored.

The sample's time point: persistent/refractory GD, antithyroid drugs over 5 years with positive TRAb. PBMC RNA served as the TCR library source. TCR beta libraries were built with iRepertoire HTBI primers and Arm-PCR of CDR3 regions. TCRdb fed the multiplex PCR reads into MiXCR, producing one record per CDR3 protein. The sample has hundreds of thousands of distinct CDR3 sequences, around 30% seen once. Germline V CDR1 and CDR2: SNHLY, FYNNEI. This CDR3 is built from 11 residues. Between the trimmed V and J ends, which lost 4 bases and 8 bases, there was a span of 8 bases. This clonotype has more than one count but fewer than ten. Its specificity is not known.

This clonotype was sampled from a female donor with Graves disease. The gene calls are TRBV2 and TRBJ1-1; unclear D gene. Sequencing used peripheral blood mononuclear cells (PBMCs), obtained when the disease was refractory, from a patient treated with antithyroid drugs. CDR3 in DNA: TGTGCCAGCAGTGGCCGGGTGGAAGCTTTCTTT. It specifies CASSGRVEAFF.